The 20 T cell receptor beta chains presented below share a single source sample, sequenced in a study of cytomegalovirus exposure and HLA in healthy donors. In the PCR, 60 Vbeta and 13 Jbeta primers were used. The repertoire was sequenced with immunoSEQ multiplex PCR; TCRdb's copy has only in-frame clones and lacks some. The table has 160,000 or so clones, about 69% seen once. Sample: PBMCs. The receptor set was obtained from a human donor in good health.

CDR3 protein: CASSHGGDQPQHF. Here the CDR3 DNA reads TGCGCCAGCAGCCATGGAGGGGATCAGCCCCAGCATTTT. The genes are TRBV4-1 and TRBJ1-5; a weak D match, TRBD1 (5 bases). This CDR3 region has 13 residues. CDR1 is MGHRA and CDR2 is YSYEKL in the germline V gene. Trimming pared 3 bases from V and 5 bases from J, leaving 8 bases between.

As DNA, the CDR3 is TGTGCCAGCAGCGTATTTGGAGGCTCGGATGAAAAACTGTTTTTT. It encodes CASSVFGGSDEKLFF. This chain uses TRBV9 with TRBJ1-4; D is uncertain. This CDR3 is built from 15 residues. Germline CDR1 is SGDLS and CDR2 is YYNGEE. V was trimmed by 1 base and J by 6 bases, leaving 13 bases between them.

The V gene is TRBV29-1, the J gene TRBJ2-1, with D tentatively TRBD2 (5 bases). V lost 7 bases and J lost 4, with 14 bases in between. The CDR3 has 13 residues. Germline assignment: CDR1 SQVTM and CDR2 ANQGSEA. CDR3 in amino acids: CSAPARTYNEQFF. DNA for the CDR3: TGCAGCGCCCCGGCCAGGACTTACAATGAGCAGTTCTTC.

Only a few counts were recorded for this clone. The CDR3 sequence: CASSLGQGDYGYTF. CDR3 sequence (DNA): TGTGCCAGCAGCTTAGGACAGGGAGACTATGGCTACACCTTC. This sequence joins TRBV7-8 and TRBJ1-2, with 7 bases identical to TRBD1. V lost 1 base, J lost 3 bases, and 2 bases stayed unmatched. Germline CDR1 SGHVS, CDR2 FQNEAQ. The CDR3 is 14 amino acids.

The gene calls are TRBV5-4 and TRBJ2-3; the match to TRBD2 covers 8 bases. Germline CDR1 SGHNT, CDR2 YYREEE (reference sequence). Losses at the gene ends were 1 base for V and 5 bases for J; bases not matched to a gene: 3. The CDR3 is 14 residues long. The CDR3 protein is CASSLPSGLDTQYF. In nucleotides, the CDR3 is TGTGCCAGCAGCTTGCCTAGCGGGCTAGATACGCAGTATTTT.

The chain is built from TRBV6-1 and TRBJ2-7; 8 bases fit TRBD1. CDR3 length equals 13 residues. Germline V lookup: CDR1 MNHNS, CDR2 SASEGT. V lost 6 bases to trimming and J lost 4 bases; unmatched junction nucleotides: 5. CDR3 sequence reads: CASSQGARYEQYF. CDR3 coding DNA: TGTGCCAGCAGCCAGGGGGCGCGGTACGAGCAGTACTTC.

CDR3 protein: CASSPTGGGMNTEAFF. For the CDR3, the DNA is TGTGCCAGCAGCCCTACCGGGGGGGGCATGAACACTGAAGCTTTCTTT. The chain links TRBV16 to TRBJ1-1, with a weak D call TRBD1 (6 bases). Germline V gene sequence: CDR1 KGHSY, CDR2 FQNENV. This CDR3 has 16 amino acids. Between the trimmed V and J ends, which lost 4 bases and 0 bases, there was a span of 15 bases.

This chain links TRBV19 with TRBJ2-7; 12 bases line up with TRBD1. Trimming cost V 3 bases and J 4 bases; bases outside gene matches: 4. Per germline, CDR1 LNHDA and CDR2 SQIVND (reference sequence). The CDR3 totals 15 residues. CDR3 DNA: TGTGCCAGTAGTATCGGGACAGGGGGCGGGTACGAGCAGTACTTC. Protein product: CASSIGTGGGYEQYF. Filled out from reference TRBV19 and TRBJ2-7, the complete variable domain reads DGGITQSPKYLFRKEGQNVTLSCEQNLNHDAMYWYRQDPGQGLRLIYYSQIVNDFQKGDIAEGYSVSREKKESFPLTVTSAQKNPTAFYLCASSIGTGGGYEQYFGPGTRLTVT.

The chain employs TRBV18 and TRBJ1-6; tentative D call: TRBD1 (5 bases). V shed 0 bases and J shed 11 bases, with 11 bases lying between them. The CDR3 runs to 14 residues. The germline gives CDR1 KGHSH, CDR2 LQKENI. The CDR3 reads CASSPPSPRAPLHF. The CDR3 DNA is TGTGCCAGCTCACCACCGTCACCCAGGGCACCCCTCCACTTT.

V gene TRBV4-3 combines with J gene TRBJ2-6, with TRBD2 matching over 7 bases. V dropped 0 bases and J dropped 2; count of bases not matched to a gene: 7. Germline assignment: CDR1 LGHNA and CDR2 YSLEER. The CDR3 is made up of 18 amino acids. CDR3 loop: CASSQEFGAGAGANVLTF. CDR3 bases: TGCGCCAGCAGCCAAGAATTCGGCGCGGGGGCTGGGGCCAACGTCCTGACTTTC.

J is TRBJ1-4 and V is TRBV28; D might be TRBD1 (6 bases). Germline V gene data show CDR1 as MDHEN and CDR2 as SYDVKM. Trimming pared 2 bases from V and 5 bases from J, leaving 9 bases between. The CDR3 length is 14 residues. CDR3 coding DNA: TGTGCCAGCAGTTTACCAGGGGACAATGAAAAACTGTTTTTT. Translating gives CASSLPGDNEKLFF.

The DNA for the CDR3 is TGCGCCAGCAGCCAATCGGGTCAAAGCACCTCCGAAGGCTACACCTTC. Its translation is CASSQSGQSTSEGYTF. This chain uses TRBV4-3 with TRBJ1-2; D unclear. V lost 2 bases to trimming and J lost 8 bases, with 21 bases between them. Germline lookup yields CDR1 LGHNA and CDR2 YSLEER. The CDR3 is made up of 16 amino acids.

The CDR3 protein is CASSEGQGLQPQHF. CDR3 in DNA: TGTGCCAGCAGTGAGGGACAGGGACTTCAGCCCCAGCATTTT. The rearrangement uses TRBV6-4 and TRBJ1-5; 9 nucleotides agree with TRBD1. The CDR3 totals 14 residues. Trimming took 3 bases from V and 6 from J; bases not matched to a gene: 3. The germline V gene has CDR1 MRHNA and CDR2 SNTAGT.

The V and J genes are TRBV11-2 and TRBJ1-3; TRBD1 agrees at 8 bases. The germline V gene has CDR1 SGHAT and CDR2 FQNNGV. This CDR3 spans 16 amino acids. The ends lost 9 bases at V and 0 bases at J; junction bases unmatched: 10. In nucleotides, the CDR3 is TGTGCCAGACGATCAGGGGGCCCTTACTCTGGAAACACCATATATTTT. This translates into CARRSGGPYSGNTIYF.

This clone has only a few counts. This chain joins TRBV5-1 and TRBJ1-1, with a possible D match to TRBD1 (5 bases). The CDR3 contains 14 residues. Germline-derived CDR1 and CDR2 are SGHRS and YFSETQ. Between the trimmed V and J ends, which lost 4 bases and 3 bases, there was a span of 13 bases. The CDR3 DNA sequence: TGCGCCAGCAGCCCCGGGGACTGGGACACTGAAGCTTTCTTT. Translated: CASSPGDWDTEAFF.

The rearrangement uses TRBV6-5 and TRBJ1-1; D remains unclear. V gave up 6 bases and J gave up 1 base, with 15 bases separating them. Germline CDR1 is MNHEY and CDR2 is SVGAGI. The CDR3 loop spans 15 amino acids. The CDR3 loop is CASRRTPGGNTEAFF. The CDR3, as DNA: TGTGCCAGCAGGCGTACACCGGGAGGGAACACTGAAGCTTTCTTT.

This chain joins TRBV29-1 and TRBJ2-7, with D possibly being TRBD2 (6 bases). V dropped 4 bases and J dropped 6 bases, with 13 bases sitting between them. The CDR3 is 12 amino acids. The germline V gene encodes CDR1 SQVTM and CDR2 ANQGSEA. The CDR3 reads CSVGEVGGEQYF. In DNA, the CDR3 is TGCAGCGTTGGGGAGGTGGGCGGCGAGCAGTACTTC.

CDR3 bases: TGTGCCAGCGGATGGGACTCCCGTAATTCACCCCTCCACTTT. Its protein is CASGWDSRNSPLHF. The gene calls are TRBV27 and TRBJ1-6; a possible D gene is TRBD1 (5 bases). This CDR3 contains 14 residues. CDR1 is MNHEY and CDR2 is SMNVEV in the germline V gene (reference sequence). Trimming removed 8 bases from V and 6 bases from J, with 14 bases in between.

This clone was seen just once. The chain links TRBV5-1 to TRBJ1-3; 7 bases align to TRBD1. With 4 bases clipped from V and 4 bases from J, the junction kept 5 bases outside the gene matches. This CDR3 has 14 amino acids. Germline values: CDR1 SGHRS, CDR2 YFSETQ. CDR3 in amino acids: CASSPTGDGNTIYF. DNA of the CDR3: TGCGCCAGCAGCCCCACAGGGGACGGAAACACCATATATTTT.

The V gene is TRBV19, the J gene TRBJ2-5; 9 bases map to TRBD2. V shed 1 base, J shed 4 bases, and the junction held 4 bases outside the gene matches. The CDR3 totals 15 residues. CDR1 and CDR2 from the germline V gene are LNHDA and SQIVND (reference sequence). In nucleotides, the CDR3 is TGTGCCAGTAGTATAGGAGCGGGGGGATTAGAGACCCAGTACTTC. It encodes CASSIGAGGLETQYF.